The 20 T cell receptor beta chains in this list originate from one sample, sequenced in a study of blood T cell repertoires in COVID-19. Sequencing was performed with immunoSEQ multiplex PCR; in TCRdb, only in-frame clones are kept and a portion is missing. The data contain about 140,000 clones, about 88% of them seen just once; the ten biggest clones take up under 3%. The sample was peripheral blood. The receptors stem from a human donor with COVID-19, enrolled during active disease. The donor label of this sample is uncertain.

The CDR3 DNA reads as TGTGCCAGCAGCCAGCGGGCAGCAAACACCGGGGAGCTGTTTTTT. This sequence encodes CASSQRAANTGELFF. J is TRBJ2-2 and V is TRBV9, with D perhaps matching TRBD2 (6 bases). This CDR3 is built from 15 residues. The ends were cut back, 4 bases at V and 2 bases at J, with 12 bases in the middle. Germline CDR1 is SGDLS and CDR2 is YYNGEE.

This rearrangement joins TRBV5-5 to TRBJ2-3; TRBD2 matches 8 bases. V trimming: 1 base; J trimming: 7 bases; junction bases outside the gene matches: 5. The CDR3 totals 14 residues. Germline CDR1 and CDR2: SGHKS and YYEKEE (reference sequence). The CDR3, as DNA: TGTGCCAGCAGCTTGAACCGGGGGGGAAATACGCAGTATTTT. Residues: CASSLNRGGNTQYF.

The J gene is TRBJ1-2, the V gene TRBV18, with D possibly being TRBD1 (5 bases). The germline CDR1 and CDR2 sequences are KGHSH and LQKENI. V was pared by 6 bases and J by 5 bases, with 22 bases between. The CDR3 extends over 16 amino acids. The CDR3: CASSPGTSAGWYGYTF. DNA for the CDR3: TGTGCCAGCTCGCCAGGGACTTCGGCGGGATGGTATGGCTACACCTTC.

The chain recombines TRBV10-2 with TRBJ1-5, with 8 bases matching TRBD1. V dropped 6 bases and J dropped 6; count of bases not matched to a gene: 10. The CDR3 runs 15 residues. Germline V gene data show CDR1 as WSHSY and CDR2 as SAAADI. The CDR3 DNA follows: TGCGCCAGCAGCCCGGGAGACAGGGGAACTCAGCCCCAGCATTTT. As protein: CASSPGDRGTQPQHF.

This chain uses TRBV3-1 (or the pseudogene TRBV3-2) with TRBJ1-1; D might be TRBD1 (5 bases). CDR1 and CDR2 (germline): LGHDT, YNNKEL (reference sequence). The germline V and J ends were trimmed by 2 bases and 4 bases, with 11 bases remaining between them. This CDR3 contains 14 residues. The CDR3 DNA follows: TGTGCCAGCAGCCAAATGGGGGGAAGCACTGAAGCTTTCTTT. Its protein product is CASSQMGGSTEAFF.

CDR3: CASGLAGEGYEQFF. The CDR3 nucleotides read TGTGCCAGCGGTCTAGCGGGAGAGGGGTATGAGCAGTTCTTC. The chain joins TRBV25-1 to TRBJ2-1, with 10 bases aligning to TRBD2. CDR1 is MGHDK, CDR2 SYGVNS, per germline. The CDR3 consists of 14 residues. The trim removed 8 bases at V and 8 bases at J, leaving 9 bases unmatched.

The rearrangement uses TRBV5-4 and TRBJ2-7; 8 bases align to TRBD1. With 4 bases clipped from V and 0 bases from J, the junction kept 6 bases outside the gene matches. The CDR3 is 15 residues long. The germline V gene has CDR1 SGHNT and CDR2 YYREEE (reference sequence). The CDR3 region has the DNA TGTGCCAGCAGCCGCGGACAGGGAGTCTCCTACGAGCAGTACTTC. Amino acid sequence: CASSRGQGVSYEQYF.

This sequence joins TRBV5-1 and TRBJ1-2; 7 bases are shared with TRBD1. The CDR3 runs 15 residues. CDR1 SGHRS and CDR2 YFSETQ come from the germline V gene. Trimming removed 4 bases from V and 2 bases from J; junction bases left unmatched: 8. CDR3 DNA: TGCGCCAGCAGCCCCCCGGGACAGCTAAACTATGGCTACACCTTC. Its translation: CASSPPGQLNYGYTF.

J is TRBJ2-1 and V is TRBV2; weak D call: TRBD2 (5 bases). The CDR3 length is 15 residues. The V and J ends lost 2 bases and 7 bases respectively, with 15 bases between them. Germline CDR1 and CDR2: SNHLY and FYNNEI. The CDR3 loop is CASSERPGDGNEQFF. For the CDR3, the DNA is TGTGCCAGCAGTGAAAGGCCCGGGGATGGGAATGAGCAGTTCTTC. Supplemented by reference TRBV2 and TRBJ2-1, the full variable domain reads EPEVTQTPSHQVTQMGQEVILRCVPISNHLYFYWYRQILGQKVEFLVSFYNNEISEKSEIFDDQFSVERPDGSNFTLKIRSTKLEDSAMYFCASSERPGDGNEQFFGPGTRLTVL.

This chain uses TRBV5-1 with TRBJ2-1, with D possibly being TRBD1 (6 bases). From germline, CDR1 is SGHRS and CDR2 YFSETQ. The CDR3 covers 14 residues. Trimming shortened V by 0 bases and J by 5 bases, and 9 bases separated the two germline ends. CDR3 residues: CASSLDPGDNEQFF. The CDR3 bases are TGCGCCAGCAGCTTGGATCCAGGGGACAATGAGCAGTTCTTC.

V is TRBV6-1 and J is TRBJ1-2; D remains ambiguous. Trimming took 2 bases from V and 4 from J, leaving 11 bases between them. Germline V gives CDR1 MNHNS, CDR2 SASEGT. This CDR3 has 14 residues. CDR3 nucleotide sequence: TGTGCCAGCAGTGAAATAGCAGTGGGCTATGGCTACACCTTC. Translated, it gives CASSEIAVGYGYTF.

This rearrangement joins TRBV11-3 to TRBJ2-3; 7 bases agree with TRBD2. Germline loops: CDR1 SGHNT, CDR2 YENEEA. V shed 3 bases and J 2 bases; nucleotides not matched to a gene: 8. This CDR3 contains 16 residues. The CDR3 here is CASSFSGTTNTDTQYF. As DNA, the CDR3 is TGTGCCAGCAGCTTCTCCGGGACTACTAACACAGATACGCAGTATTTT. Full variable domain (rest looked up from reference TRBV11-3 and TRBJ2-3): EAGVVQSPRYKIIEKKQPVAFWCNPISGHNTLYWYLQNLGQGPELLIRYENEEAVDDSQLPKDRFSAERLKGVDSTLKIQPAELGDSAVYLCASSFSGTTNTDTQYFGPGTRLTVL.

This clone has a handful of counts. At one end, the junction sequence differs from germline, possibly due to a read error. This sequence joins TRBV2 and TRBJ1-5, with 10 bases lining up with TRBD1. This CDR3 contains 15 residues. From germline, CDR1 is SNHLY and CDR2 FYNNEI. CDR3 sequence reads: CASREGTGGNQPQHF. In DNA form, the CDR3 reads TGTGCCAGCAGAGAAGGGACAGGGGGCAATCAGCCCCAGCATTTT.

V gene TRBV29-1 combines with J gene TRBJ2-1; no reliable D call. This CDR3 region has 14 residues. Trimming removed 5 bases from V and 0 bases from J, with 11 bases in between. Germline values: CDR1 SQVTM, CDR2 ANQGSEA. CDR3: CSVNLLNSYNEQFF. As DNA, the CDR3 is TGCAGCGTTAACCTACTCAACTCCTACAATGAGCAGTTCTTC.

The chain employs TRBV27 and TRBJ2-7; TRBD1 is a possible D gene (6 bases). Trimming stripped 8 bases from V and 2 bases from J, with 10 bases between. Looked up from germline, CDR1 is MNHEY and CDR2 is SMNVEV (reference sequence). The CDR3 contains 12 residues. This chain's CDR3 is CASLGQPYEQYF. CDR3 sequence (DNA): TGTGCCAGCCTAGGACAGCCCTACGAGCAGTACTTC.

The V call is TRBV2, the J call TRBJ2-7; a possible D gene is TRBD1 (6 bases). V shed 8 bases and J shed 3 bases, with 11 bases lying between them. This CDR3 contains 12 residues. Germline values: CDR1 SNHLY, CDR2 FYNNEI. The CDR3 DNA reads TGTGCCAGCGGGCCACAGGGCTACGAGCAGTACTTC. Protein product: CASGPQGYEQYF.

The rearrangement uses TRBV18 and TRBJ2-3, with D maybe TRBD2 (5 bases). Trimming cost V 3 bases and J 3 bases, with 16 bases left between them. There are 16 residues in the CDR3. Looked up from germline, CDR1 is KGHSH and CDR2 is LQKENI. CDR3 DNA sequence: TGTGCCAGCTCACCGACGGAGGCGATGATTACAGATACGCAGTATTTT. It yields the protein CASSPTEAMITDTQYF.

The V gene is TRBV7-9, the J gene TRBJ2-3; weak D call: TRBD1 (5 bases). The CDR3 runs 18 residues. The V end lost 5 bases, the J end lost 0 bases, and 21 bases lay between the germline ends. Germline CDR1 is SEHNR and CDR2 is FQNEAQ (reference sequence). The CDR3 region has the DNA TGTGCCAGCAGCCCAATACCCCAGGGTAGCAGGAGCACAGATACGCAGTATTTT. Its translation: CASSPIPQGSRSTDTQYF.

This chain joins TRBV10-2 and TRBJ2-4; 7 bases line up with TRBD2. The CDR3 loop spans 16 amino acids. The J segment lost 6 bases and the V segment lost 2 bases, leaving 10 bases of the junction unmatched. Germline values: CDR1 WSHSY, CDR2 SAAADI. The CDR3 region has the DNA TGCGCCAGCAGTGAGGGCAGGGACTACTTAACAAACATTCAGTACTTC. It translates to CASSEGRDYLTNIQYF.

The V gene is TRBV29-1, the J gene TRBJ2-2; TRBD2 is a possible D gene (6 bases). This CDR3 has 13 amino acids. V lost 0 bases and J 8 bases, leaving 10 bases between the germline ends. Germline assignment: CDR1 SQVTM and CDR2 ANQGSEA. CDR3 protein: CSVEEGGVGELFF. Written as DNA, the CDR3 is TGCAGCGTTGAAGAGGGGGGAGTAGGGGAGCTGTTTTTT.